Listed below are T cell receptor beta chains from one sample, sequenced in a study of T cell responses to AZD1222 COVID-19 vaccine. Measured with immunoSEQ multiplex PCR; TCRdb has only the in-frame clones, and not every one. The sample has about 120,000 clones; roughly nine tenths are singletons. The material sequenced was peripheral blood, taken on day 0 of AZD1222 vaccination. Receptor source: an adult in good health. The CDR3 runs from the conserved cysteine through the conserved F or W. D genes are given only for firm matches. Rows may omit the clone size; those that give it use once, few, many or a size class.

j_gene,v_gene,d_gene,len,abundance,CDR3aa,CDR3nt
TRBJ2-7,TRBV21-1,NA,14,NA,CASRGGGFSYEQYF,TGTGCCAGCAGGGGCGGGGGGTTCTCCTACGAGCAGTACTTC
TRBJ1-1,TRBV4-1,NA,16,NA,CASSQAEIRPNTEAFF,TGCGCCAGCAGCCAAGCCGAAATAAGGCCGAACACTGAAGCTTTCTTT
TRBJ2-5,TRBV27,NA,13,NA,CASSLSSGAGQYF,TGTGCCAGCAGTTTATCGTCGGGCGCAGGCCAGTACTTC
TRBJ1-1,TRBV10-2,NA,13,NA,CASSLGGNTEAFF,TGCGCCAGCAGTCTGGGGGGGAACACTGAAGCTTTCTTT
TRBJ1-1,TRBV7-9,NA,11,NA,CASSLITEAFF,TGTGCCAGCAGCCTCATCACTGAAGCTTTCTTT
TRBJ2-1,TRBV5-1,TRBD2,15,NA,CASSLSGGYGNEQFF,TGCGCCAGCAGCCTTAGCGGGGGCTACGGAAATGAGCAGTTCTTC
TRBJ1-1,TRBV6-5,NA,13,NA,CASSSGVNTEAFF,TGTGCCAGCAGTTCCGGGGTGAACACTGAAGCTTTCTTT
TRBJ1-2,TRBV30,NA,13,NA,CAWRGVPEQGYTF,TGTGCCTGGAGGGGGGTTCCCGAGCAGGGCTACACCTTC
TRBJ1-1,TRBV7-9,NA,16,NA,CASNTLTGGRGTEAFF,TGTGCCAGCAACACTTTGACCGGGGGAAGAGGCACTGAAGCTTTCTTT
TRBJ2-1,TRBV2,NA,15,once,CASSMRDSPYNEQFF,TGTGCCAGCAGCATGAGGGACTCCCCATACAATGAGCAGTTCTTC
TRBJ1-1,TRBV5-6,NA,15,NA,CASSLQARMNTEAFF,TGTGCCAGCAGCTTGCAAGCACGGATGAACACTGAAGCTTTCTTT
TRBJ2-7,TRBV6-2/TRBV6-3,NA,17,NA,CASSSPQGMRATYEQYF,TGTGCCAGCAGTAGCCCACAGGGAATGAGGGCGACCTACGAGCAGTACTTC
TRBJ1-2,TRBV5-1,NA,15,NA,CASSLGQDPVYGYTF,TGCGCCAGCAGCTTGGGGCAGGATCCTGTCTATGGCTACACCTTC
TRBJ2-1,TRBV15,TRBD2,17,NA,CATSPQEGLAVLNEQFF,TGTGCCACCAGCCCTCAGGAGGGGCTAGCGGTCCTCAATGAGCAGTTCTTC
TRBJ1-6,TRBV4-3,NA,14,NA,CASSQDALNSPLHF,TGCGCCAGCAGCCAAGATGCCCTCAATTCACCCCTCCACTTT
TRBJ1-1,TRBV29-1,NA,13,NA,CSVGPGTNTEAFF,TGCAGCGTTGGACCAGGAACGAACACTGAAGCTTTCTTT
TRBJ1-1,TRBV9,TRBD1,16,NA,CASSAQGAGVNTEAFF,TGTGCCAGCAGCGCGCAGGGGGCTGGAGTGAACACTGAAGCTTTCTTT
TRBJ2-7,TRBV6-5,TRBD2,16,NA,CASSYSRLAKAYEQYF,TGTGCCAGCAGTTACTCTAGACTAGCAAAGGCCTACGAGCAGTACTTC
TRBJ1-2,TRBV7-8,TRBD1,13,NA,CASSRDRVRGYTF,TGTGCCAGCAGCCGCGACAGGGTTCGTGGCTACACCTTC
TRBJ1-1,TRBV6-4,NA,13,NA,CASSKDLDTEAFF,TGTGCCAGCAGTAAAGACTTGGACACTGAAGCTTTCTTT
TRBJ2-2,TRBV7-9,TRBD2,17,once,CASGPGTSGGGTGELFF,TGTGCCAGCGGCCCCGGGACTAGCGGGGGGGGCACCGGGGAGCTGTTTTTT
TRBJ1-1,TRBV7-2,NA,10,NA,CASGRTEAFF,TGTGCCAGCGGTCGAACGGAAGCTTTCTTT
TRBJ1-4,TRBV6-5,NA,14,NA,CASKDQGLEEKLFF,TGTGCCAGCAAAGACCAGGGATTGGAAGAAAAACTGTTTTTT
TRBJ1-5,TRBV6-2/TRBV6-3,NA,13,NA,CASSPNLDRPQHF,TGTGCCAGCAGCCCTAATCTGGATCGGCCCCAGCATTTT
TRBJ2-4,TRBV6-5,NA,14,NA,CASSSSRAGNIQYF,TGTGCCAGCAGTTCGAGCAGGGCAGGAAACATTCAGTACTTC
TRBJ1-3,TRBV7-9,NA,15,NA,CASSLLGYSGNTIYF,TGTGCCAGCAGCTTATTGGGGTACTCTGGAAACACCATATATTTT
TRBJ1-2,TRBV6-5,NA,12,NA,CASTERGYGYTF,TGTGCCAGCACCGAGCGGGGCTATGGCTACACCTTC
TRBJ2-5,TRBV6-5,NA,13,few,CASSYDDSKTQYF,TGTGCCAGCAGTTACGATGATTCGAAGACCCAGTACTTC
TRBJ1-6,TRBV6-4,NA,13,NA,CASSDRSNSPLHF,TGTGCCAGCAGTGACAGGAGCAATTCACCCCTCCACTTT
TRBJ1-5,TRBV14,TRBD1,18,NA,CASSQIPGQGCCNQPQHF,TGTGCCAGCAGCCAGATTCCGGGACAGGGGTGTTGCAATCAGCCCCAGCATTTT
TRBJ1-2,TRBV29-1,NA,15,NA,CSVESRSGRFYGYTF,TGCAGCGTTGAGAGTCGTTCAGGGAGGTTCTATGGCTACACCTTC